Listed below are T cell receptor beta chains from one sample, sequenced in a study of cytomegalovirus exposure and HLA in healthy donors. The data were produced by immunoSEQ multiplex PCR, yet TCRdb's version contains in-frame clones alone and is incomplete. The data hold around 140,000 clones, with about two thirds observed a single time. The material sequenced was PBMCs. All receptors come from a man aged 50-60 years in good health and CMV-seropositive. Each CDR3 is given with its conserved first and last residue. Each record gives: D gene, V gene, clone size, J gene, CDR3 DNA, CDR3 protein. A D gene is named only where the DNA matches it firmly. Only part of the rows carry a size: once, few, many, or a class if the clone is expanded.

D: TRBD2; V: TRBV6-5; size: NA; J: TRBJ2-3; DNA: TGTGCCAGCAGTTACTCTCGGGGGGGGGCAGATACGCAGTATTTT; CDR3: CASSYSRGGADTQYF
D: TRBD1; V: TRBV2; size: once; J: TRBJ2-7; DNA: TGTGCCAGCAGTGATACGACAGGGGGTCCCTACGAGCAGTACTTC; CDR3: CASSDTTGGPYEQYF
D: TRBD1; V: TRBV11-2; size: few; J: TRBJ1-4; DNA: TGTGCCAGCAGTTCTCTCGGGACAGTGTCAGAAAAACTGTTTTTT; CDR3: CASSSLGTVSEKLFF
D: NA; V: TRBV5-4; size: NA; J: TRBJ2-5; DNA: TGTGCCAGCAGCTTGGCCAGGGCGGAGACCCAGTACTTC; CDR3: CASSLARAETQYF
D: TRBD2; V: TRBV2; size: NA; J: TRBJ2-7; DNA: TGTGCCAGCAGTGAACCCGGGACTACCTACGAGCAGTACTTC; CDR3: CASSEPGTTYEQYF
D: TRBD1; V: TRBV9; size: few; J: TRBJ1-2; DNA: TGTGCCAGCAGCGTTGACAGGGAACATGGCTACACCTTC; CDR3: CASSVDREHGYTF
D: TRBD1; V: TRBV18; size: NA; J: TRBJ2-1; DNA: TGTGCCAGCTCACCACCGACAGGGGTGTACAATGAGCAGTTCTTC; CDR3: CASSPPTGVYNEQFF
D: NA; V: TRBV7-9; size: NA; J: TRBJ2-2; DNA: TGTGCCAGCAGCCCGTACAGGGGGAGGGCCGGGGAGCTGTTTTTT; CDR3: CASSPYRGRAGELFF
D: NA; V: TRBV15; size: NA; J: TRBJ2-2; DNA: TGTGCCACCAGCAGAGAGGGGGGTTCCGCGAACACCGGGGAGCTGTTTTTT; CDR3: CATSREGGSANTGELFF
D: TRBD1; V: TRBV18; size: NA; J: TRBJ1-1; DNA: TGTGCCAGCTCACCTCAAAGGGGGCGGGACACTGAAGCCTTCTTT; CDR3: CASSPQRGRDTEAFF
D: NA; V: TRBV13; size: NA; J: TRBJ1-2; DNA: TGTGCCAGCAGCTTAGATAGAAATGGCTACACCTTC; CDR3: CASSLDRNGYTF
D: NA; V: TRBV4-3; size: few; J: TRBJ1-5; DNA: TGCGCCAGCAGCCAAGATACAGGGCCCCAGCATTTT; CDR3: CASSQDTGPQHF
D: TRBD1; V: TRBV7-9; size: NA; J: TRBJ1-1; DNA: TGTGCCAGCAACCAAGGGGGACAGGGGGTGGGAGCTTTCTTT; CDR3: CASNQGGQGVGAFF
D: NA; V: TRBV6-1; size: NA; J: TRBJ1-2; DNA: TGTGCCAGCAGTGAATCGGCCAGGGTGTTCGATGGCTACACCTTC; CDR3: CASSESARVFDGYTF
D: NA; V: TRBV7-3; size: NA; J: TRBJ2-3; DNA: TGTGCCAGCAGTCTACTAGCAGCTAGCACAGATACGCAGTATTTT; CDR3: CASSLLAASTDTQYF
D: TRBD1; V: TRBV5-1; size: once; J: TRBJ1-2; DNA: TGCGCCAGCAGCGCTACGGACAGGTCCTATGGCTACACCTTC; CDR3: CASSATDRSYGYTF
D: TRBD1; V: TRBV10-3; size: NA; J: TRBJ1-2; DNA: TGTGCCATCAGTGGCGGGACAGGGGGGAGCTATGGCTACACCTTC; CDR3: CAISGGTGGSYGYTF
D: NA; V: TRBV7-2; size: NA; J: TRBJ2-5; DNA: TGTGCCAGCAGCTTCCAAAAGGGGTTTACGGCCCAGTACTTC; CDR3: CASSFQKGFTAQYF
D: NA; V: TRBV18; size: NA; J: TRBJ2-6; DNA: TGTGCCAGCTCACCCAAAATGGGGGCTCTCTCTGGGGCCAACGTCCTGACTTTC; CDR3: CASSPKMGALSGANVLTF
D: TRBD1; V: TRBV7-9; size: NA; J: TRBJ1-5; DNA: TGTGCCAGCAGCCGACAGGGCGGTCAGCCCCAGCATTTT; CDR3: CASSRQGGQPQHF
D: TRBD2; V: TRBV7-8; size: NA; J: TRBJ2-1; DNA: TGTGCCAGCAGCCCAGATTTGGGACTACTGCAGTTCTTC; CDR3: CASSPDLGLLQFF
D: TRBD1; V: TRBV19; size: few; J: TRBJ2-3; DNA: TGTGCCAGTACCTTAGGGGGCACCATCGGGACAGATACGCAGTATTTT; CDR3: CASTLGGTIGTDTQYF
D: TRBD2; V: TRBV28; size: NA; J: TRBJ2-1; DNA: TGTGCCAGCAGCTCCCCGACTAGCGGGAGTTTTAATGAGCAGTTCTTC; CDR3: CASSSPTSGSFNEQFF
D: TRBD1; V: TRBV12-5; size: NA; J: TRBJ2-7; DNA: TGTGCTAGTGGTTTCGGACAGGGCTCCTACGAGCAGTACTTC; CDR3: CASGFGQGSYEQYF
D: NA; V: TRBV6-1; size: NA; J: TRBJ1-2; DNA: TGTGCCAGCAGTGAAGCTGGACAGTACTATGGCTACACCTTC; CDR3: CASSEAGQYYGYTF
D: NA; V: TRBV5-1; size: NA; J: TRBJ1-2; DNA: TGCGCCAGCAGCACCGTAGGAGAAACTGGCTACACCTTC; CDR3: CASSTVGETGYTF
D: TRBD1; V: TRBV5-1; size: NA; J: TRBJ1-2; DNA: TGCGCCAGCAGTTCTACAATTACACCGGGACAGGGGGCTGAAGGCTACACCTTC; CDR3: CASSSTITPGQGAEGYTF
D: NA; V: TRBV18; size: NA; J: TRBJ1-1; DNA: TGTGCCAGCTCACCGGTGGGAGTAAGGACTGAAGCTTTCTTT; CDR3: CASSPVGVRTEAFF
D: TRBD1; V: TRBV7-2; size: NA; J: TRBJ2-2; DNA: TGTGCCAGCAGGTCTGGTACAGGGGGCCGTAACACCGGGGAGCTGTTTTTT; CDR3: CASRSGTGGRNTGELFF
D: TRBD1; V: TRBV2; size: NA; J: TRBJ1-2; DNA: TGTGCCAGCAATCAGGGGGGAACTAACTATGGCTACACCTTC; CDR3: CASNQGGTNYGYTF
D: NA; V: TRBV21-1; size: NA; J: TRBJ2-7; DNA: TGTGCCAGCACATTAGCGGGAGAAAGATACGAGCAGTACTTC; CDR3: CASTLAGERYEQYF
D: NA; V: TRBV29-1; size: NA; J: TRBJ2-5; DNA: TGCAGCGCCCTAGGCGGGGTGGGGCCGGAGACCCAGTACTTC; CDR3: CSALGGVGPETQYF
D: NA; V: TRBV7-9; size: NA; J: TRBJ2-5; DNA: TGTGCCAGCAGCCTGCGGGCGCAACAGCAAGAGACCCAGTACTTC; CDR3: CASSLRAQQQETQYF
D: NA; V: TRBV6-1; size: NA; J: TRBJ1-2; DNA: TGTGCCAGCAGTGAAGCCCCGGCAGGTTATGGCTACACCTTC; CDR3: CASSEAPAGYGYTF